Following are 25 T cell receptor beta chains from one sample sequenced in a study of identifying expanded T cells in peripheral blood. Assay: immunoSEQ multiplex PCR; the TCRdb copy retains only in-frame clones and omits some. The sample includes about 82,000 clones, around 90% of them seen just once. Specimen: blood. Receptor source: a person aged 18 to 70 in good health.

The V gene is TRBV1, the J gene TRBJ1-2. TRBV1 is a pseudogene locus. The CDR3 runs to 16 residues. DNA of the CDR3: TGCACCAGCAGCCATCTAAGGGGGGGGAAGGAGAATGGCTACACCTTC. It codes for CTSSHLRGGKENGYTF.

The chain links TRBV4-1 to TRBJ2-2, with D perhaps TRBD2 (5 bases). This CDR3 has 15 residues. The germline CDR1 and CDR2 sequences are MGHRA and YSYEKL. V lost 1 base and J 3 bases, leaving 9 bases between the germline ends. This CDR3 is CASSQVDGDTGELFF. CDR3 sequence (DNA): TGCGCCAGCAGCCAAGTGGACGGGGACACCGGGGAGCTGTTTTTT.

This chain joins TRBV4-3 and TRBJ1-4, with D uncertain. The V end was cut by 2 bases, the J end by 0 bases, with 13 bases between. Germline loops: CDR1 LGHNA, CDR2 YSLEER. The CDR3 runs 17 residues. CDR3 region: CASSQLNRRATNEKLFF. CDR3 nucleotide sequence: TGCGCCAGCAGCCAATTGAATCGACGGGCAACTAATGAAAAACTGTTTTTT.

The chain employs TRBV6-5 and TRBJ1-4, with unresolved D. V was trimmed by 2 bases and J by 4 bases, leaving 14 bases between them. The germline V gene encodes CDR1 MNHEY and CDR2 SVGAGI. The CDR3 runs 16 residues. CDR3 nucleotides: TGTGCCAGCAGTTACGCGTTGGGAATCGGTAATGAAAAACTGTTTTTT. Translation gives CASSYALGIGNEKLFF.

The V gene is TRBV5-1, the J gene TRBJ2-7; 10 bases are shared with TRBD1. Germline lookup yields CDR1 SGHRS and CDR2 YFSETQ. This CDR3 region has 15 residues. Trimming cost V 0 bases and J 3 bases; bases outside gene matches: 3. DNA of the CDR3: TGCGCCAGCAGCTTGGGGGGACAGGGGATCTACGAGCAGTACTTC. This encodes CASSLGGQGIYEQYF.

The chain joins TRBV6-5 to TRBJ1-4, with D possibly matching TRBD1 (6 bases). The CDR3 has 14 residues. V lost 7 bases and J 10 bases, leaving 19 bases between the germline ends. Germline CDR1 and CDR2: MNHEY and SVGAGI. This chain's CDR3 is CASTTRGSFGKLFF. CDR3 sequence (DNA): TGTGCCAGCACCACCAGGGGAAGTTTCGGAAAACTGTTTTTT.

The chain combines TRBV19 with TRBJ1-5; possible D gene TRBD1, 6 bases. Trimming took 3 bases from V and 7 from J, leaving 10 bases between them. CDR1 is LNHDA, CDR2 SQIVND, per germline (reference sequence). CDR3 length equals 13 residues. The CDR3 loop is CASSIMGGQPQHF. Here the CDR3 DNA reads TGTGCCAGTAGTATTATGGGGGGCCAGCCCCAGCATTTT. Full variable domain (missing parts from reference TRBV19 and TRBJ1-5): DGGITQSPKYLFRKEGQNVTLSCEQNLNHDAMYWYRQDPGQGLRLIYYSQIVNDFQKGDIAEGYSVSREKKESFPLTVTSAQKNPTAFYLCASSIMGGQPQHFGDGTRLSIL.

The rearrangement joins TRBV29-1 to TRBJ1-1; TRBD1 is a possible D gene (5 bases). The V gene's germline CDR1 is SQVTM and CDR2 ANQGSEA. The CDR3 runs 14 residues. V was trimmed by 2 bases and J by 6 bases, leaving 16 bases between them. CDR3 amino acids: CSVEIRGGKSEAFF. The CDR3, as DNA: TGCAGCGTTGAAATTCGTGGGGGAAAGTCTGAAGCTTTCTTT. The whole variable domain, remainder taken from reference TRBV29-1 and TRBJ1-1, is SAVISQKPSRDICQRGTSLTIQCQVDSQVTMMFWYRQQPGQSLTLIATANQGSEATYESGFVIDKFPISRPNLTFSTLTVSNMSPEDSSIYLCSVEIRGGKSEAFFGQGTRLTVV.

The chain combines TRBV6-1 with TRBJ1-2; a weak D match, TRBD1 (6 bases). CDR3 length: 12 residues. The germline V and J ends were trimmed by 7 bases and 8 bases, with 14 bases remaining between them. CDR1 and CDR2 (germline): MNHNS, SASEGT. This CDR3 is CASITGIGGYTF. The CDR3 DNA reads TGTGCCAGCATTACAGGGATCGGAGGCTACACCTTC.

V gene TRBV30 combines with J gene TRBJ2-3; D gene ambiguous. The CDR3 contains 12 residues. V was shortened by 1 base and J by 4 bases, with 6 bases between the two germline ends. Germline CDR1 is GTSNPN and CDR2 is SVGIG (reference sequence). The DNA of the CDR3 is TGTGCCTGGAGTGCAAGCGCAGATACGCAGTATTTT. This codes for CAWSASADTQYF.

V gene TRBV6-1 combines with J gene TRBJ2-2; D perhaps matches TRBD1 (5 bases). This CDR3 is 15 amino acids long. Trimming stripped 5 bases from V and 2 bases from J, with 12 bases between. CDR1 and CDR2 (germline): MNHNS, SASEGT. The DNA of the CDR3 is TGTGCCAGCAGTAGAAAGACAGACAACACCGGGGAGCTGTTTTTT. Translating gives CASSRKTDNTGELFF.

This chain connects TRBV5-1 to TRBJ2-3; D tentatively reads TRBD1 or TRBD2 (6 bases each). Germline V CDR1 and CDR2: SGHRS, YFSETQ. This CDR3 is built from 15 residues. V was pared by 0 bases and J by 6 bases, with 14 bases between. CDR3 DNA: TGCGCCAGCAGCTTGGCCATGGTAGGGGGGGATACGCAGTATTTT. Translating it yields CASSLAMVGGDTQYF. Variable domain in full (rest from reference TRBV5-1 and TRBJ2-3): KAGVTQTPRYLIKTRGQQVTLSCSPISGHRSVSWYQQTPGQGLQFLFEYFSETQRNKGNFPGRFSGRQFSNSRSEMNVSTLELGDSALYLCASSLAMVGGDTQYFGPGTRLTVL.

The gene calls are TRBV29-1 and TRBJ1-2; tentative D call: TRBD1 (5 bases). The germline CDR1 and CDR2 sequences are SQVTM and ANQGSEA. CDR3 length equals 11 residues. V was shortened by 6 bases and J by 8 bases, with 13 bases between the two germline ends. Here the CDR3 reads CSVGGDFGYTF. CDR3 nucleotides: TGCAGCGTCGGGGGGGATTTCGGCTACACCTTC.

The chain uses TRBV18 and TRBJ1-2, with D unresolved. This CDR3 region has 15 residues. V lost 2 bases, J lost 3 bases, and 13 bases lay in between. Germline CDR1 and CDR2: KGHSH and LQKENI. CDR3 protein: CASSPGSDEYYGYTF. In nucleotides, the CDR3 is TGTGCCAGCTCACCAGGGTCAGATGAATACTATGGCTACACCTTC.

This chain connects TRBV19 to TRBJ2-4; a possible D gene is TRBD1 (7 bases). V was trimmed by 8 bases and J by 3 bases, leaving 11 bases between them. This CDR3 has 13 residues. Per germline, CDR1 LNHDA and CDR2 SQIVND (reference sequence). The CDR3 sequence: CASRGTDKNIQYF. The DNA for the CDR3 is TGTGCCAGTCGGGGGACAGACAAAAACATTCAGTACTTC.

This chain joins TRBV5-4 and TRBJ2-1, with 15 bases that match TRBD2. CDR3 length equals 18 residues. Germline CDR1 SGHNT, CDR2 YYREEE (reference sequence). The J segment lost 0 bases and the V segment lost 4 bases, leaving 5 bases of the junction unmatched. The CDR3 coding sequence is TGTGCCAGCAGCCAGGGACTAGCGGGAGGCAGCTCCTACAATGAGCAGTTCTTC. Translating gives CASSQGLAGGSSYNEQFF. The full variable domain, rest sourced from reference TRBV5-4 and TRBJ2-1, is ETGVTQSPTHLIKTRGQQVTLRCSSQSGHNTVSWYQQALGQGPQFIFQYYREEENGRGNFPPRFSGLQFPNYSSELNVNALELDDSALYLCASSQGLAGGSSYNEQFFGPGTRLTVL.

The chain recombines TRBV21-1 with TRBJ1-5; the table's D gene call, TRBD1, was not cross checked with the DNA. TRBV21-1 is assigned pseudogene status. CDR3 length: 19 residues. This chain's CDR3 is CASSRNPQGAGCSNQPQHF. The CDR3, as DNA: TGTGCCAGCAGTCGCAACCCCCAGGGGGCCGGGTGTAGCAATCAGCCCCAGCATTTT.

The gene calls are TRBV5-5 and TRBJ1-1; 7 positions match TRBD1. J was trimmed by 3 bases and V by 1 base; bases with no gene match: 6. Germline V CDR1 and CDR2: SGHKS, YYEKEE (reference sequence). This CDR3 region has 15 residues. The CDR3 DNA sequence: TGTGCCAGCAGCTTGACAGGGGACCCCTACACTGAAGCTTTCTTT. This encodes CASSLTGDPYTEAFF.

This clone was recorded once. The J gene is TRBJ2-1, the V gene TRBV18; 8 positions agree with TRBD1. With 2 bases clipped from V and 7 bases from J, the junction kept 4 bases outside the gene matches. The CDR3 spans 14 residues. Per germline, CDR1 KGHSH and CDR2 LQKENI. The chain's CDR3 is CASSPRTGKNEQFF. In nucleotides, the CDR3 is TGTGCCAGCTCACCAAGGACAGGGAAGAATGAGCAGTTCTTC.

The gene calls are TRBV7-9 and TRBJ2-2; possibly TRBD1 or TRBD2 for D (5 bases each). In germline, CDR1 is SEHNR, CDR2 FQNEAQ (reference sequence). The CDR3 length is 14 residues. V was cut by 4 bases and J by 6 bases, with 12 bases left in between. CDR3 in DNA: TGTGCCAGCAGCTCCCGGGGCCCATCCGGGGAGCTGTTTTTT. Its protein product is CASSSRGPSGELFF.

The J gene is TRBJ1-1, the V gene TRBV25-1; D is possibly TRBD1 (5 bases). Germline CDR1 and CDR2: MGHDK and SYGVNS. This CDR3 comprises 15 residues. Trimming shortened V by 3 bases and J by 3 bases, and 14 bases separated the two germline ends. CDR3 sequence: CASSDPRGVDTEAFF. CDR3 in DNA: TGTGCCAGCAGTGACCCTAGAGGGGTCGACACTGAAGCTTTCTTT.

The chain has TRBV9 and TRBJ2-2, with 8 bases fitting TRBD1. The CDR3 covers 14 residues. Trimming cost V 7 bases and J 1 base; bases outside gene matches: 3. Per the germline V gene, CDR1 is SGDLS and CDR2 is YYNGEE. CDR3: CASSGTGNTGELFF. The CDR3 DNA is TGTGCCAGCTCCGGGACAGGGAACACCGGGGAGCTGTTTTTT.

V is TRBV4-2 and J is TRBJ2-3; 9 bases align to TRBD2. Germline CDR1 is LGHNA and CDR2 is YNFKEQ. Losses at the gene ends were 4 bases for V and 6 bases for J; bases not matched to a gene: 5. This CDR3 contains 14 residues. CDR3 DNA: TGTGCCAGCAGCCCGGGACTAGCTGTGGATACGCAGTATTTT. Translation gives CASSPGLAVDTQYF.

This chain joins TRBV4-1 and TRBJ2-2, with 14 bases fitting TRBD2. Per the germline V gene, CDR1 is MGHRA and CDR2 is YSYEKL. Trimming removed 4 bases from V and 5 bases from J; junction bases left unmatched: 15. The CDR3 sequence is 20 residues long. The CDR3 sequence is CASSRPPGLAGERRTGELFF. DNA for the CDR3: TGCGCCAGCAGCCGCCCACCGGGACTAGCGGGAGAAAGAAGAACCGGGGAGCTGTTTTTT.

The gene calls are TRBV18 and TRBJ2-6, with TRBD2 matching over 10 bases. The CDR3 is made up of 18 amino acids. Trimming cost V 3 bases and J 0 bases; bases outside gene matches: 5. CDR1 and CDR2 (germline): KGHSH, LQKENI. CDR3 region: CASSPGLADNSGANVLTF. CDR3 nucleotides: TGTGCCAGCTCACCCGGACTAGCGGACAACTCTGGGGCCAACGTCCTGACTTTC.